This TCR beta chain was observed in a study of T cells in Graves' hyperthyroidism and ophthalmopathy. Amplified TCR beta CDR3 regions came from RNA transcripts. TCR CDR3 regions were first amplified by RT-PCR with HTBI primers. TCRdb fed the multiplex PCR reads into MiXCR, producing one record per CDR3 protein. The table lists about half a million distinct CDR3 sequences, about 15% of them singletons. CDR1 and CDR2 (germline): MNHNS, SASEGT. V gave up 0 bases and J gave up 4 bases, with 6 bases separating them. The CDR3 extends over 13 amino acids. Whole-study findings and limits: Ophthalmopathy was identified by the model a median about 6.4 months ahead of onset.

Worth noting for this clonotype: No antigen is known for it.

This rearrangement joins TRBV6-1 to TRBJ1-2; unclear D gene. This TCR was recovered from a woman younger than 45 with Graves' ophthalmopathy. The specimen sequenced was blood. The CDR3 sequence: CASSEAHSYGYTF. CDR3 bases: TGTGCCAGCAGTGAAGCCCACAGCTATGGCTACACCTTC.